The 31 T cell receptor beta chains in this list originate from one sample, sequenced in a study of blood T cells in healthy people across ages. A sample-barcoded 5' primer and a J-beta primer mix were used in a second PCR of about 7 to 12 cycles. TCRdb passed the 5' RACE reads through MiXCR, listing each CDR3 protein once. The repertoire holds roughly 1,500,000 distinct CDR3 sequences, with 35% to 45% as singletons. The sequenced material came from blood. The origin of the receptors is a woman aged 18-30 years in good health.

This clonotype was recorded once. The chain employs TRBV5-1 and TRBJ1-1, with D unresolved. From germline, CDR1 is SGHRS and CDR2 YFSETQ. Between the trimmed V and J ends, which lost 2 bases and 1 base, there was a span of 12 bases. This CDR3 region has 15 residues. The CDR3 reads CASSFSGSRNTEAFF. DNA of the CDR3: TGCGCCAGCAGCTTTAGTGGTTCCAGGAACACTGAAGCTTTCTTT. Full variable domain (missing parts from reference TRBV5-1 and TRBJ1-1): KAGVTQTPRYLIKTRGQQVTLSCSPISGHRSVSWYQQTPGQGLQFLFEYFSETQRNKGNFPGRFSGRQFSNSRSEMNVSTLELGDSALYLCASSFSGSRNTEAFFGQGTRLTVV.

This chain links TRBV7-8 with TRBJ1-1; D call uncertain. Trimming stripped 5 bases from V and 1 base from J, with 11 bases between. Per germline, CDR1 SGHVS and CDR2 FQNEAQ. The CDR3 loop spans 14 amino acids. CDR3 in DNA: TGTGCCAGCAGCCTGACGACAAAGAACACTGAAGCTTTCTTT. Amino acid sequence: CASSLTTKNTEAFF.

The rearrangement uses TRBV11-2 and TRBJ2-1; 7 bases agree with TRBD1. CDR1 is SGHAT, CDR2 FQNNGV, per germline. The CDR3 covers 15 residues. The V gene end was trimmed by 5 bases and the J gene end by 3 bases; junction bases not matched to a gene: 7. The CDR3 region has the DNA TGTGCCAGCAGCCAAACCGGGACAGACTACAATGAGCAGTTCTTC. Amino acids: CASSQTGTDYNEQFF.

This rearrangement joins TRBV5-1 to TRBJ2-7; possibly TRBD1 for D (6 bases). CDR3 size: 15 residues. Germline values: CDR1 SGHRS, CDR2 YFSETQ. With 3 bases removed from V and 0 bases from J, the gap between germline ends came to 13 bases. In DNA form, the CDR3 reads TGCGCCAGCAGCTCAAAACAGGGAAACTCCTACGAGCAGTACTTC. Its protein product is CASSSKQGNSYEQYF.

The chain links TRBV7-2 to TRBJ1-2, with D uncertain. The CDR3 runs 15 residues. V gave up 5 bases and J gave up 3 bases, with 16 bases separating them. Per germline, CDR1 SGHTA and CDR2 FQGNSA. CDR3 protein: CASSPPQRVDYGYTF. The CDR3 DNA is TGTGCCAGCAGCCCCCCCCAGAGGGTAGACTATGGCTACACCTTC.

This clonotype was counted a single time. V usage is TRBV20-1 and J usage is TRBJ2-4; 10 bases align to TRBD1. The DNA end is a closer match to TRBJ2-7, so the J assignment may be wrong. Germline CDR1 DFQATT, CDR2 SNEGSKA (reference sequence). This CDR3 has 14 amino acids. The CDR3: CSGVVGTGVTEQYF. CDR3 in DNA: TGCAGTGGAGTGGTGGGGACAGGGGTCACCGAGCAGTACTTC.

The rearrangement joins TRBV3-1 to TRBJ2-4; 8 bases align to TRBD2. Germline V gene sequence: CDR1 LGHDT, CDR2 YNNKEL (reference sequence). J gave up 2 bases and V 4 bases, and 19 bases lay outside the gene matches. The CDR3 is 20 amino acids. Here the CDR3 reads CASSRGDVSAGDITKNIQYF. CDR3 in DNA: TGTGCCAGCAGCCGAGGTGACGTATCAGCGGGAGATATAACCAAAAACATTCAGTACTTC.

CDR3 bases: TGTGCCAGCAGCTCGGGACTGTATCAAGAGACCCAGTACTTC. It yields the protein CASSSGLYQETQYF. The chain employs TRBV5-4 and TRBJ2-5; tentatively, D is TRBD2 (6 bases). V shed 3 bases and J shed 2 bases, with 11 bases lying between them. CDR1 is SGHNT, CDR2 YYREEE, per germline (reference sequence). The CDR3 covers 14 residues. Full variable domain (rest looked up from reference TRBV5-4 and TRBJ2-5): ETGVTQSPTHLIKTRGQQVTLRCSSQSGHNTVSWYQQALGQGPQFIFQYYREEENGRGNFPPRFSGLQFPNYSSELNVNALELDDSALYLCASSSGLYQETQYFGPGTRLLVL.

This clonotype was picked up many times. V gene TRBV14 combines with J gene TRBJ1-2; D remains ambiguous. The CDR3 is 13 residues long. Germline loops: CDR1 SGHDN, CDR2 FVKESK. V lost 8 bases, J lost 4 bases, and 14 bases lay in between. CDR3: CASSQSEGYGYTF. As DNA, the CDR3 is TGTGCCAGCTCCCAATCGGAGGGCTATGGCTACACCTTC. Complete variable domain (other parts from reference TRBV14 and TRBJ1-2): EAGVTQFPSHSVIEKGQTVTLRCDPISGHDNLYWYRRVMGKEIKFLLHFVKESKQDESGMPNNRFLAERTGGTYSTLKVQPAELEDSGVYFCASSQSEGYGYTFGSGTRLTVV.

This chain uses TRBV18 with TRBJ2-5, with 16 nucleotides matching TRBD2. CDR3 size: 15 residues. Germline lookup yields CDR1 KGHSH and CDR2 LQKENI. Trimming cost V 3 bases and J 11 bases; bases outside gene matches: 6. CDR3 DNA sequence: TGTGCCAGCTCACCGGGACTAGCGGGAGGGGATGAGCAGTACTTC. It yields the protein CASSPGLAGGDEQYF.

The table lists this clonotype with a few counts. The chain has TRBV10-3 and TRBJ2-3; D remains unclear. Trimming shortened V by 10 bases and J by 6 bases, and 11 bases separated the two germline ends. This CDR3 has 11 residues. Germline V gene data show CDR1 as ENHRY and CDR2 as SYGVKD. This CDR3 is CATRNADTQYF. CDR3 coding DNA: TGTGCCACACGAAATGCGGATACGCAGTATTTT.

This chain connects TRBV6-9 to TRBJ2-1, with TRBD1 identical over 9 bases. Trimming at V came to 4 bases and at J to 4 bases, leaving 8 bases not matched to a gene. This CDR3 comprises 16 residues. CDR1 MNHGY and CDR2 SVAAGI come from the germline V gene. DNA of the CDR3: TGTGCCAGCAGTTCTCCAGAGGACAGGGGATACAATGAGCAGTTCTTC. This codes for CASSSPEDRGYNEQFF.

This chain joins TRBV20-1 and TRBJ2-1; 10 bases are shared with TRBD2. The germline gives CDR1 DFQATT, CDR2 SNEGSKA (reference sequence). This CDR3 has 14 amino acids. The V and J ends lost 6 bases and 5 bases, in that order; junction bases with no gene match: 7. In DNA form, the CDR3 reads TGCAGTGCGGTGCCTAGCGGGGGCCACAATGAGCAGTTCTTC. It is translated as CSAVPSGGHNEQFF.

The J gene is TRBJ2-4, the V gene TRBV28; D possibly uses TRBD1 or TRBD2 (6 bases each). The closer fit of TRBJ2-7 to the DNA end suggests the J call may be wrong. Germline V gene sequence: CDR1 MDHEN, CDR2 SYDVKM. CDR3 size: 15 residues. CDR3 nucleotides: TGTGCCAGCAGCCAAGGCACGGGGGCTGTCTACGAGCAGTACTTC. Translated: CASSQGTGAVYEQYF.

The chain links TRBV10-3 to TRBJ2-3, with D tentatively TRBD2 (6 bases). CDR3 length: 12 amino acids. The V end lost 10 bases, the J end lost 3 bases, and 11 bases lay between the germline ends. Germline-derived CDR1 and CDR2 are ENHRY and SYGVKD. CDR3 sequence: CATGEATDTQYF. The CDR3, as DNA: TGTGCCACCGGGGAGGCAACAGATACGCAGTATTTT.

This clonotype has just a few counts. The rearrangement uses TRBV10-3 and TRBJ2-7; the match to TRBD1 covers 7 bases. The CDR3 contains 15 residues. V gave up 0 bases and J gave up 1 base; unmatched junction bases: 3. Germline CDR1 is ENHRY and CDR2 is SYGVKD. For the CDR3, the DNA is TGTGCCATCAGTGAGTCCGAGACAGGGTCCTACGAGCAGTACTTC. Translating gives CAISESETGSYEQYF.

A few counts support this clonotype. The V gene is TRBV10-3, the J gene TRBJ2-7, with D maybe TRBD2 (6 bases). V lost 9 bases to trimming and J lost 6 bases, with 24 bases between them. Looked up from germline, CDR1 is ENHRY and CDR2 is SYGVKD. CDR3 size: 15 residues. The CDR3 region is CAIGAGRGLFSEQYF. As DNA, the CDR3 is TGTGCCATTGGCGCGGGACGGGGTTTATTTAGCGAGCAGTACTTC.

The chain joins TRBV9 to TRBJ2-6; D is undetermined. The germline V and J ends were trimmed by 4 bases and 1 base, with 12 bases remaining between them. The germline V gene encodes CDR1 SGDLS and CDR2 YYNGEE. CDR3 length: 16 amino acids. The CDR3 nucleotides are TGTGCCAGCAGCCCCCCCTCCGGATCTGGGGCCAACGTCCTGACTTTC. Translated: CASSPPSGSGANVLTF.

There are many counts of this clonotype. J is TRBJ2-3 and V is TRBV4-2; TRBD2 aligns across 11 bases. This CDR3 is 16 amino acids long. After removal of 0 bases from V and 4 bases from J, the junction contained 3 bases not matched to a gene. Germline-derived CDR1 and CDR2 are LGHNA and YNFKEQ. DNA for the CDR3: TGTGCCAGCAGCCAAGATATAGCGGGAGGGCCAGATACGCAGTATTTT. Amino acids: CASSQDIAGGPDTQYF.

The chain is built from TRBV20-1 and TRBJ2-7; D is unclear. The CDR3 is made up of 14 amino acids. Germline CDR1 reads DFQATT; CDR2 reads SNEGSKA (reference sequence). Deletions cut 0 bases from V and 2 bases from J, with 11 bases between. The CDR3 loop reads CSARDLGKTYEQYF. CDR3 DNA: TGCAGTGCTAGAGATCTGGGCAAAACCTACGAGCAGTACTTC.

The chain combines TRBV4-1 with TRBJ1-1; D is unclear. Trimming pared 0 bases from V and 5 bases from J, leaving 7 bases between. The germline V gene encodes CDR1 MGHRA and CDR2 YSYEKL. The CDR3 sequence is 13 residues long. As DNA, the CDR3 is TGCGCCAGCAGCCAAGATGTAGTAACTGAAGCTTTCTTT. Protein product: CASSQDVVTEAFF.

The chain joins TRBV11-3 to TRBJ2-3, with D tentatively TRBD1 or TRBD2 (5 bases each). The CDR3 has 16 amino acids. The V end lost 1 base, the J end lost 1 base, and 12 bases lay between the germline ends. CDR1 and CDR2 (germline): SGHNT, YENEEA. The CDR3 nucleotides read TGTGCCAGCAGCTTAGGGGACGGGGTGGGCACAGATACGCAGTATTTT. Encoded protein: CASSLGDGVGTDTQYF.

CDR3 amino acids: CASSLERASYEQYF. As DNA, the CDR3 is TGTGCCAGCAGCTTAGAAAGAGCCTCCTACGAGCAGTACTTC. V usage is TRBV11-2 and J usage is TRBJ2-7; D is undetermined. Trimming took 0 bases from V and 0 from J, leaving 6 bases between them. This CDR3 spans 14 amino acids. Germline V gene data show CDR1 as SGHAT and CDR2 as FQNNGV.

V usage is TRBV20-1 and J usage is TRBJ1-5; 7 nucleotides line up with TRBD1. CDR3 length equals 15 residues. V shed 0 bases and J 2 bases; nucleotides not matched to a gene: 4. Per germline, CDR1 DFQATT and CDR2 SNEGSKA (reference sequence). The DNA for the CDR3 is TGCAGTGCTAGAGAAGGGGGCATTGGCAATCAGCCCCAGCATTTT. Translation gives CSAREGGIGNQPQHF.

This chain links TRBV10-3 with TRBJ1-4; D is uncertain. This CDR3 is built from 13 residues. The V gene's germline CDR1 is ENHRY and CDR2 SYGVKD. With 6 bases removed from V and 8 bases from J, the gap between germline ends came to 13 bases. The CDR3, as DNA: TGTGCCATCAGAAAGGACGTTGAGGAAAAACTGTTTTTT. Residues: CAIRKDVEEKLFF.

The gene calls are TRBV20-1 and TRBJ2-3; 14 nucleotides line up with TRBD2. Germline assignment: CDR1 DFQATT and CDR2 SNEGSKA (reference sequence). The V segment lost 6 bases and the J segment 6 bases; nucleotides outside the gene matches: 8. The length of the CDR3 is 15 residues. The CDR3, as DNA: TGCAGTGCCGTCCGACTAGCGGGGGGGAAGGATACGCAGTATTTT. Its protein product is CSAVRLAGGKDTQYF.

This clonotype was counted a few times. The chain carries TRBV7-2 and TRBJ2-1, with a possible D match to TRBD2 (5 bases). The germline V gene encodes CDR1 SGHTA and CDR2 FQGNSA. The V end lost 5 bases, the J end lost 5 bases, and 16 bases lay between the germline ends. The CDR3 covers 15 residues. CDR3 in DNA: TGTGCCAGCAGCGCGAAAGGTGGGAGAAACAATGAGCAGTTCTTC. Its protein product is CASSAKGGRNNEQFF.

The chain carries TRBV7-9 and TRBJ1-2; D not resolved. The V and J ends lost 2 bases and 1 base respectively, with 14 bases between them. CDR3 length: 16 residues. Germline V gene lookup returns CDR1 SEHNR and CDR2 FQNEAQ (reference sequence). The DNA of the CDR3 is TGTGCCAGCAGCTTATCGCTTTTTCCCTATAACTATGGCTACACCTTC. It codes for CASSLSLFPYNYGYTF.

This clonotype was counted between two and nine times. The V call is TRBV20-1, the J call TRBJ2-5; the match to TRBD1 covers 7 bases. CDR3 length equals 15 residues. Germline assignment: CDR1 DFQATT and CDR2 SNEGSKA (reference sequence). The junction had 8 bases not matched to a gene; V was cut back by 3 bases and J by 1 base. CDR3 nucleotides: TGCAGTGCTAGTGATGGACAGGTCTTCCAAGAGACCCAGTACTTC. Its translation is CSASDGQVFQETQYF.

This clonotype was detected a few times. The V gene is TRBV20-1, the J gene TRBJ2-1; perhaps TRBD1 as D (6 bases). Between the trimmed V and J ends, which lost 0 bases and 9 bases, there was a span of 9 bases. Looked up from germline, CDR1 is DFQATT and CDR2 is SNEGSKA (reference sequence). The CDR3 covers 12 residues. The CDR3 bases are TGCAGTGCTAGAGATCGAGGGGGTGAGCAGTTCTTC. It is translated as CSARDRGGEQFF.

The V gene is TRBV10-3, the J gene TRBJ2-7; D uncertain. This CDR3 region has 14 residues. In germline, CDR1 is ENHRY, CDR2 SYGVKD. V dropped 7 bases and J dropped 0 bases, with 13 bases sitting between them. CDR3 sequence (DNA): TGTGCCATCACTTCCGGGCCGACCTCCTACGAGCAGTACTTC. Amino acids: CAITSGPTSYEQYF.